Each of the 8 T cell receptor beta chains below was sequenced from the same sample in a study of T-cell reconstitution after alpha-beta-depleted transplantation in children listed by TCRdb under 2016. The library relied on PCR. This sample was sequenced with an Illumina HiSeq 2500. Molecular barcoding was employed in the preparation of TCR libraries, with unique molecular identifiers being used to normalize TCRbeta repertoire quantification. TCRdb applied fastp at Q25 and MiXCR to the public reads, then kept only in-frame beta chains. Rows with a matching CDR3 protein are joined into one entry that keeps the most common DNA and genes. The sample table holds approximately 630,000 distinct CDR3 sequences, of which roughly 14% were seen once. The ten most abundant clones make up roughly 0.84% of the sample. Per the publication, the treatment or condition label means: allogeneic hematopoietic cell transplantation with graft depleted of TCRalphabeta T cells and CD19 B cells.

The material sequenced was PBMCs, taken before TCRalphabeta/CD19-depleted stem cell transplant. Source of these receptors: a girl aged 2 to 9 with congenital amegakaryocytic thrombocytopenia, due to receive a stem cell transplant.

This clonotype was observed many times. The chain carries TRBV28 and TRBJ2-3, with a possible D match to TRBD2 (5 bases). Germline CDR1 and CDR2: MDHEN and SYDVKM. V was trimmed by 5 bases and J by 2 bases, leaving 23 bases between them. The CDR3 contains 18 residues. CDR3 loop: CASSPPPQLLGHTDTQYF. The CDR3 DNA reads TGTGCCAGCAGTCCCCCACCCCAATTACTAGGGCACACAGATACGCAGTATTTT.

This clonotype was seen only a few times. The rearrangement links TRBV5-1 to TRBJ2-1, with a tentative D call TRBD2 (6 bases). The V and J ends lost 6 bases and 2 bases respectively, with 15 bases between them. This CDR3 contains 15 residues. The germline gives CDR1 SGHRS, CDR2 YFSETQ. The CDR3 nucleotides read TGCGCCAGCATTCGGGCGGGGTTCCCCTACAATGAGCAGTTCTTC. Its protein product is CASIRAGFPYNEQFF.

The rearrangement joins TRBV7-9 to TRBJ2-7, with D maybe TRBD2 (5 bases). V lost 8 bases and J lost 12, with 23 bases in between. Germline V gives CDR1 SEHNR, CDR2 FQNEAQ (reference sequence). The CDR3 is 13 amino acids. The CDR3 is CASSATMIPFLYF. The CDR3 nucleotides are TGTGCCAGCTCCGCGACTATGATTCCCTTTTTGTACTTC. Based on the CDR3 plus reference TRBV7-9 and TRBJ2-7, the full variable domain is DTGVSQNPRHKITKRGQNVTFRCDPISEHNRLYWYRQTLGQGPEFLTYFQNEAQLEKSRLLSDRFSAERPKGSFSTLEIQRTEQGDSAMYLCASSATMIPFLYFGPGTRLTVT.

As DNA, the CDR3 is TGTGCCTGGAGTAGGCAGCGGACTAGCGGAAACCAAGAGACCCAGTACTTC. Amino acid sequence: CAWSRQRTSGNQETQYF. V is TRBV30 and J is TRBJ2-5, with 10 bases identical to TRBD2. The CDR3 is made up of 17 amino acids. Germline V gene lookup returns CDR1 GTSNPN and CDR2 SVGIG (reference sequence). With 2 bases clipped from V and 0 bases from J, the junction kept 9 bases outside the gene matches. Looking up the rest from reference TRBV30 and TRBJ2-5 gives the full variable domain: SQTIHQWPATLVQPVGSPLSLECTVEGTSNPNLYWYRQAAGRGLQLLFYSVGIGQISSEVPQNLSASRPQDRQFILSSKKLLLSDSGFYLCAWSRQRTSGNQETQYFGPGTRLLVL.

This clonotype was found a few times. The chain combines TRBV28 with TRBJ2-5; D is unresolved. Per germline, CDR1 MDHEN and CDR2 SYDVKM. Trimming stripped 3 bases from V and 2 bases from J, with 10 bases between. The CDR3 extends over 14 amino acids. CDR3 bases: TGTGCCAGCAGTTTCGGCCACGCTCAAGAGACCCAGTACTTC. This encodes CASSFGHAQETQYF. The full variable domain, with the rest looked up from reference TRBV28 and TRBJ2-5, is DVKVTQSSRYLVKRTGEKVFLECVQDMDHENMFWYRQDPGLGLRLIYFSYDVKMKEKGDIPEGYSVSREKKERFSLILESASTNQTSMYLCASSFGHAQETQYFGPGTRLLVL.

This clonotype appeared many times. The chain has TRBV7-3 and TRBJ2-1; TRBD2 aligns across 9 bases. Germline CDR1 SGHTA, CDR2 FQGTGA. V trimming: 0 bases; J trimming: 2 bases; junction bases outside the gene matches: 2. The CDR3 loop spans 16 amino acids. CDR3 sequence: CASSLTGGRAYNEQFF. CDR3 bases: TGTGCCAGCAGCTTAACAGGCGGGAGGGCCTACAATGAGCAGTTCTTC.

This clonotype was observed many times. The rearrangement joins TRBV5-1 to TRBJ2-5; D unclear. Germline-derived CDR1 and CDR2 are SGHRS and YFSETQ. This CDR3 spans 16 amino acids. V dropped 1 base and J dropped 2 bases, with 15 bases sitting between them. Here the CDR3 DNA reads TGCGCCAGCAGCTTGAGTTGGACCCCAGGACAAGAGACCCAGTACTTC. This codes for CASSLSWTPGQETQYF. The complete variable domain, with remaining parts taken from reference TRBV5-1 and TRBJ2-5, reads KAGVTQTPRYLIKTRGQQVTLSCSPISGHRSVSWYQQTPGQGLQFLFEYFSETQRNKGNFPGRFSGRQFSNSRSEMNVSTLELGDSALYLCASSLSWTPGQETQYFGPGTRLLVL.

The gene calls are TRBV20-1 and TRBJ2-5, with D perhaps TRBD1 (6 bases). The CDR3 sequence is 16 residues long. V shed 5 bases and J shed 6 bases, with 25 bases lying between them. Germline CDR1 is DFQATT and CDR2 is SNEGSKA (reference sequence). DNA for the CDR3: TGCAGTGCTTGGGGCCAGCTTCAGGGGTCAAGACAGACCCAGTACTTC. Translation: CSAWGQLQGSRQTQYF.